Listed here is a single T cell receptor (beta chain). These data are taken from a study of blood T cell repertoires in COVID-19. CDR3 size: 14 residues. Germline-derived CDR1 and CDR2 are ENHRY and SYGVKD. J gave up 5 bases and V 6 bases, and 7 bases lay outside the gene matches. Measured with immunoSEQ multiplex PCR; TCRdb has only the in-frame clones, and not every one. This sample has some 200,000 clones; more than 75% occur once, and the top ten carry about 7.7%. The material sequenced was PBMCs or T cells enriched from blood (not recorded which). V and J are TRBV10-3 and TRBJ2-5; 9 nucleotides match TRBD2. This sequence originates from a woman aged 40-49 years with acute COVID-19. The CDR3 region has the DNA TGTGCCATCAGAGTAGCGGGAGATGGGGAGACCCAGTACTTC. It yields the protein CAIRVAGDGETQYF.